What follows is one T cell receptor (beta chain) and its context. The sample comes from a study of CD8+ T cells in alopecia areata. Extraction of RNA preceded its reverse transcription into cDNA, which served as the sequencing template. Assay: immunoSEQ multiplex PCR; the TCRdb copy retains only in-frame clones and omits some. The repertoire includes 100,000 to 150,000 clones, 35% to 40% of them detected once, and 3.1% sits in the top ten. The CDR3 is made up of 13 amino acids. Germline loops: CDR1 SNHLY, CDR2 FYNNEI. Trimming at V came to 7 bases and at J to 7 bases, leaving 10 bases not matched to a gene. Lesional scalp punch biopsies and peripheral blood came from alopecia areata patients.

This clonotype originated in a human donor with alopecia areata. What was sequenced was CD4+ T cells sorted from blood. The genes are TRBV2 and TRBJ2-7, with 7 bases aligning to TRBD2. The CDR3 DNA reads TGTGCCAGCAACGTAGGGAGGGTGGGTGAGCAGTACTTC. Translation gives CASNVGRVGEQYF.